This T cell receptor beta chain was profiled in a study of blood T cell repertoires in COVID-19. Across the whole study: There were acute and convalescent COVID-19 samples, and they came from the United States, Italy and Spain. The cDNA or gDNA used as material had been derived from T cells, B-cell-depleted T cells, or PBMCs.

Original analysis: Reference gene primer amplification yielded estimated nucleated cell counts. TCRdb's table, derived via immunoSEQ multiplex PCR, lists solely in-frame clones and lacks some. D and trimming come from the DNA, and the V and J calls and clone size come from that table. The table has about 110,000 clones, roughly 80% seen once. Losses at the gene ends were 4 bases for V and 7 bases for J; bases not matched to a gene: 18. The CDR3 is 17 amino acids. From germline, CDR1 is GTSNPN and CDR2 SVGIG (reference sequence). Sequenced sample: peripheral blood. The sequence was obtained from a human donor in a cohort sampled during active or convalescent COVID-19. The chain employs TRBV30 and TRBJ2-2, with 7 positions matching TRBD2. The CDR3 bases are TGTGCCTGGACCCCGAGTTCACCGGGGAGGGAGTACGGGGAGCTGTTTTTT. This sequence encodes CAWTPSSPGREYGELFF.